This T cell receptor (beta chain) was sequenced during a study of metastatic and nonmetastatic thyroid tumors. Whole-study results and caveats: As reported, TCR beta diversity in blood and tumor was significantly higher in malignant thyroid tumors than in benign nodules.

This clone is labeled as medium-sized. Its antigen is unknown. Patients had received no treatment of any kind before thyroid surgery. Authors' analysis steps: Variation in CDR3 across clinicopathological groups served as the basis for constructing a distant-metastasis classifier in papillary thyroid cancer. MiXCR re-clonotyped the PCR reads for TCRdb. The V and J calls, along with clone size, are taken from TCRdb and not from the paper's own processing. Of fewer than 25,000 clones in the sample, about 17% were seen once. The CDR3 is 15 residues long. Germline V gene lookup returns CDR1 KGHSH and CDR2 LQKENI. V dropped 2 bases and J dropped 1 base, with 8 bases sitting between them.

The receptor was isolated from a male donor with papillary thyroid cancer or a benign thyroid nodule (not recorded which). Some clones in this sample may be carry-over from other donors' samples. The specimen sequenced was blood. J is TRBJ2-2 and V is TRBV18; D gene uncertain. The CDR3 sequence: CASSPGLQNTGELFF. DNA for the CDR3: TGTGCCAGCTCACCAGGGTTGCAGAACACCGGGGAGCTGTTTTTT.